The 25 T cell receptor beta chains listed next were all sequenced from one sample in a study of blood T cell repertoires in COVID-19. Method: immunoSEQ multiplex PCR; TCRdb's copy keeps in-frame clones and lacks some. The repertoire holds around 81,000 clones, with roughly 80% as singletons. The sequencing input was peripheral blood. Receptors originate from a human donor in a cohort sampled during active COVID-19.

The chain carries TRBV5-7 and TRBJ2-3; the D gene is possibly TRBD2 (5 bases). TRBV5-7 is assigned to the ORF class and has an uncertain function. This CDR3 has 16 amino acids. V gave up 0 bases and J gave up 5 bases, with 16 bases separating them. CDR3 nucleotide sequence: TGTGCCAGCAGCTTGGCCCCGACCCAACGGGGAGATACGCAGTATTTT. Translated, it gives CASSLAPTQRGDTQYF.

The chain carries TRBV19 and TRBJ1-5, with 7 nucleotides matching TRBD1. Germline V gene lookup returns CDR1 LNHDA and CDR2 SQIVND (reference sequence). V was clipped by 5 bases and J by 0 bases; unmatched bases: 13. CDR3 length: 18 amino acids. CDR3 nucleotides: TGTGCCAGTAGTGTTTACAGGGGTGATACCTATAGCAATCAGCCCCAGCATTTT. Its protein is CASSVYRGDTYSNQPQHF.

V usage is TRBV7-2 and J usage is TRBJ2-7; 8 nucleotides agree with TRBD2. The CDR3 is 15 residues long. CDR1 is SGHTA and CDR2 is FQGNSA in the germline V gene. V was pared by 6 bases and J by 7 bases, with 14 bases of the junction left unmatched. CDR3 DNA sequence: TGTGCCAGCAGAAAAGTGGGCGGGGGGATTGGGGAGCAGTACTTC. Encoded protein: CASRKVGGGIGEQYF.

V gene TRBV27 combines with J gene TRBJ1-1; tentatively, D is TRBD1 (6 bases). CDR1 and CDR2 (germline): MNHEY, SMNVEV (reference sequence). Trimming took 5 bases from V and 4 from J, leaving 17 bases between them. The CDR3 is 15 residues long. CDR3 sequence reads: CASSGKQGRSTEAFF. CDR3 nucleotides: TGTGCCAGCAGTGGGAAACAGGGTCGTAGCACTGAAGCTTTCTTT.

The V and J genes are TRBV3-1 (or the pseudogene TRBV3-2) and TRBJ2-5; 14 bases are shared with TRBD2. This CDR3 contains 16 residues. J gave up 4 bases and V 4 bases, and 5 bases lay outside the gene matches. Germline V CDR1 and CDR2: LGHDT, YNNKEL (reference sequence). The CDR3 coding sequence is TGTGCCAGCAGCCGGACTAGCGGGGGGCGGGGAGAGACCCAGTACTTC. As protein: CASSRTSGGRGETQYF.

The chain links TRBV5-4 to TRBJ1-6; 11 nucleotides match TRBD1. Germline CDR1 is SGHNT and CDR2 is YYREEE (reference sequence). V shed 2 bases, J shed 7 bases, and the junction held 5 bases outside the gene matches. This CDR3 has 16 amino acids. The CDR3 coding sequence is TGTGCCAGCAGCTTTCCCCGGGACAGGGGGAATTCACCCCTCCACTTT. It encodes CASSFPRDRGNSPLHF.

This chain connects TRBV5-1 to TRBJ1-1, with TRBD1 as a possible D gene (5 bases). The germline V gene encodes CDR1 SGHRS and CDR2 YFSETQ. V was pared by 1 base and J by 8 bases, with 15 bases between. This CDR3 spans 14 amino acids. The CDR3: CASSLLAGKIEAFF. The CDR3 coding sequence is TGCGCCAGCAGCTTGTTGGCAGGGAAGATAGAAGCTTTCTTT. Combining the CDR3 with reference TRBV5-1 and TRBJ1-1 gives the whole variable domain KAGVTQTPRYLIKTRGQQVTLSCSPISGHRSVSWYQQTPGQGLQFLFEYFSETQRNKGNFPGRFSGRQFSNSRSEMNVSTLELGDSALYLCASSLLAGKIEAFFGQGTRLTVV.

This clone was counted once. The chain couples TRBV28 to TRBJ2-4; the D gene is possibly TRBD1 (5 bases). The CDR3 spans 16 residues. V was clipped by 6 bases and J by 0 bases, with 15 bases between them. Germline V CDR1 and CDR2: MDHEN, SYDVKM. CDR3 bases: TGTGCCAGCAGGGCCTCAGGGATCTTAGCCAAAAACATTCAGTACTTC. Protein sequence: CASRASGILAKNIQYF.

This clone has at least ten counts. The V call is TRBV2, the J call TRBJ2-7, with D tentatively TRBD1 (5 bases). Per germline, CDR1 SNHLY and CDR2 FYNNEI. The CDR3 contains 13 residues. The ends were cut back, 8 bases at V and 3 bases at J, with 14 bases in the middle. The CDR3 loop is CASLLGPHYEQYF. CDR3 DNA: TGTGCCAGCCTTTTGGGGCCTCACTACGAGCAGTACTTC.

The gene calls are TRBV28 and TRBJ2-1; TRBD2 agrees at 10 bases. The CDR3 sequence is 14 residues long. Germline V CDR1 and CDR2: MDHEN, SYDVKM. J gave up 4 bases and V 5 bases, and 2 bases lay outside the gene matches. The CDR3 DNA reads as TGTGCCAGCAGTACTAGCGGGGCTTACAATGAGCAGTTCTTC. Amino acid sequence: CASSTSGAYNEQFF.

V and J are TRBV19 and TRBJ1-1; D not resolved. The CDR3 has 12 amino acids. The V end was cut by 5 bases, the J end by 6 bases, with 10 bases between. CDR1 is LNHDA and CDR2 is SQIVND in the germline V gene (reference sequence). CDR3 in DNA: TGTGCCAGTAGTGCCAGGTTGGCTGAAGCTTTCTTT. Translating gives CASSARLAEAFF.

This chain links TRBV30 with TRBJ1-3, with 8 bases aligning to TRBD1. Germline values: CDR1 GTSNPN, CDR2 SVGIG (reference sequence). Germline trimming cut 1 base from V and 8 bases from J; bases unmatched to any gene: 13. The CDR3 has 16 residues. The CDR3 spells CAWSGFRSGGDYTIYF. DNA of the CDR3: TGTGCCTGGAGTGGTTTCCGGTCAGGGGGCGACTACACCATATATTTT.

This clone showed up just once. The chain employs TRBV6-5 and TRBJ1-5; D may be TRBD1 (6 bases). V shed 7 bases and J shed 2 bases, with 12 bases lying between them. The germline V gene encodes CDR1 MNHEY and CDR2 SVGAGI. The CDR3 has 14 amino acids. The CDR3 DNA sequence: TGTGCCAGCATTGTGTACAGGGGCAATCAGCCCCAGCATTTT. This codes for CASIVYRGNQPQHF.

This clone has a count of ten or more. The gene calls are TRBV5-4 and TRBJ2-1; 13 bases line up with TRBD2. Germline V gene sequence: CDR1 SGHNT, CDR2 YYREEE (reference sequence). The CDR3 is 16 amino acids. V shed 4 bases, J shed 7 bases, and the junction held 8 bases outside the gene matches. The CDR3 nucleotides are TGTGCCAGCAGCCCAACCCGACTAGCGGGGGGTAATGAGCAGTTCTTC. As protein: CASSPTRLAGGNEQFF.

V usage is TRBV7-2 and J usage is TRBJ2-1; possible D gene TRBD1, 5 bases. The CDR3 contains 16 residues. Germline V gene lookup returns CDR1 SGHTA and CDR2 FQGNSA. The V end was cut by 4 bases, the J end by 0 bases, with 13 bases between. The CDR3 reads CASSSAGPSSYNEQFF. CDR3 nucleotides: TGTGCCAGCAGCTCCGCAGGGCCGAGCTCCTACAATGAGCAGTTCTTC.

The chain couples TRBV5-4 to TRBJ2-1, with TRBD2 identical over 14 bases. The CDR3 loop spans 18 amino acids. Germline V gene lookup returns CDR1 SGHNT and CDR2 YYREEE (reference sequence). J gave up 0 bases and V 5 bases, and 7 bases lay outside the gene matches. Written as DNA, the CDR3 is TGTGCCAGCAGGGTGGGACTAGCGGGGGCCAACTCCTACAATGAGCAGTTCTTC. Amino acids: CASRVGLAGANSYNEQFF.

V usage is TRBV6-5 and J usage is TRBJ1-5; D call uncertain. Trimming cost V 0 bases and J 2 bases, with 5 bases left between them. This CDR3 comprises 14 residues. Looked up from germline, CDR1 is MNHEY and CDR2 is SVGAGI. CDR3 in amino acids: CASSYSHGNQPQHF. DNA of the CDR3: TGTGCCAGCAGTTACTCCCATGGCAATCAGCCCCAGCATTTT.

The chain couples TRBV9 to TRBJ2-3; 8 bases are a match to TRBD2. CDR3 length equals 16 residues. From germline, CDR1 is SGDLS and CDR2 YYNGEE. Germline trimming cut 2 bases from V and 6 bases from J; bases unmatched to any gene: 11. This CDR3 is CASSVRGGPTSDTQYF. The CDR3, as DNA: TGTGCCAGCAGCGTTCGGGGGGGGCCTACATCCGATACGCAGTATTTT.

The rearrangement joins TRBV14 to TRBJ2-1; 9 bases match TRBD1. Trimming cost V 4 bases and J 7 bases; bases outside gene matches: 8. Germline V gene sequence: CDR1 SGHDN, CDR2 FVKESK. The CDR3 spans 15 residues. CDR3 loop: CASSLDRGTWNEQFF. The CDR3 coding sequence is TGTGCCAGCAGCCTAGACAGGGGGACTTGGAATGAGCAGTTCTTC.

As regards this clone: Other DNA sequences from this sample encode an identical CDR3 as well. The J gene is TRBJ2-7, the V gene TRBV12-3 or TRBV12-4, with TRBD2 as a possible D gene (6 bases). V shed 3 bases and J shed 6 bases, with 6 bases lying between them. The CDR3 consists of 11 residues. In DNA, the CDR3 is TGTGCCAGCAGTTTGGGAGGCGAGCAGTACTTC. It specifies CASSLGGEQYF.

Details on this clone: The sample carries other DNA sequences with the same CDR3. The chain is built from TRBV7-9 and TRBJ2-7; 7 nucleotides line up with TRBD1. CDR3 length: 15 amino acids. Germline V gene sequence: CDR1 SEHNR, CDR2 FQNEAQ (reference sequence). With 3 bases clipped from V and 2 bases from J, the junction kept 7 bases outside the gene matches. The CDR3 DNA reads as TGTGCCAGCAGCTTTGTTGGACAGGCAACCTACGAGCAGTACTTC. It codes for CASSFVGQATYEQYF. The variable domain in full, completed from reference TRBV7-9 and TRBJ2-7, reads DTGVSQNPRHKITKRGQNVTFRCDPISEHNRLYWYRQTLGQGPEFLTYFQNEAQLEKSRLLSDRFSAERPKGSFSTLEIQRTEQGDSAMYLCASSFVGQATYEQYFGPGTRLTVT.

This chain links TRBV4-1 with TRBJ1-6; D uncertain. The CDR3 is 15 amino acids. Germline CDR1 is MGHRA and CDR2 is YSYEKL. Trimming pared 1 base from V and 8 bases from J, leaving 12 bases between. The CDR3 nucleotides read TGCGCCAGCAGCCAAGTACACGGGGTATATTCACCCCTCCACTTT. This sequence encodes CASSQVHGVYSPLHF.

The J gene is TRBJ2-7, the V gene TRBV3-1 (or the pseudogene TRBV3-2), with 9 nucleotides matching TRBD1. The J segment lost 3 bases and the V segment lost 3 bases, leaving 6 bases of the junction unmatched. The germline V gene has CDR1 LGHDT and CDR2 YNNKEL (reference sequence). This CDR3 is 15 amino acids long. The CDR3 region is CASSQPGQGLYEQYF. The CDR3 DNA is TGTGCCAGCAGCCAGCCGGGACAGGGACTCTACGAGCAGTACTTC.

CDR3 residues: CASSSTGGETGELFF. CDR3 bases: TGTGCCAGCTCCTCGACAGGGGGCGAGACCGGGGAGCTGTTTTTT. The rearrangement links TRBV18 to TRBJ2-2; 10 bases align to TRBD1. The CDR3 totals 15 residues. The V segment lost 6 bases and the J segment 5 bases; nucleotides outside the gene matches: 6. Germline CDR1 and CDR2: KGHSH and LQKENI. The full variable domain, with the rest looked up from reference TRBV18 and TRBJ2-2, is NAGVMQNPRHLVRRRGQEARLRCSPMKGHSHVYWYRQLPEEGLKFMVYLQKENIIDESGMPKERFSAEFPKEGPSILRIQQVVRGDSAAYFCASSSTGGETGELFFGEGSRLTVL.

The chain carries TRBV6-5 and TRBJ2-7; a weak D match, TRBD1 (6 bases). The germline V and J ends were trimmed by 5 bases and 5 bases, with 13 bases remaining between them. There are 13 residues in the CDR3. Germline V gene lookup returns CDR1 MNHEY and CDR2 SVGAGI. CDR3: CASSQRGWNEQYF. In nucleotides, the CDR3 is TGTGCCAGCAGTCAAAGGGGGTGGAACGAGCAGTACTTC.